What follows are 8 T cell receptor beta chains derived from one specimen sequenced in a study of cytomegalovirus exposure and HLA in healthy donors. The PCR used 60 Vbeta and 13 Jbeta primers. Using immunoSEQ multiplex PCR, the repertoire was profiled, and TCRdb retains in-frame clones only, with some absent. The data show roughly 250,000 clones, with around four fifths seen just once and more than 1.5% held by the top ten. The sample consisted of PBMCs. These receptors came from a middle-aged woman in good health and CMV-seropositive.

The chain links TRBV19 to TRBJ2-7; the D gene is possibly TRBD2 (5 bases). Germline lookup yields CDR1 LNHDA and CDR2 SQIVND (reference sequence). V gave up 1 base and J gave up 6 bases, with 7 bases separating them. This CDR3 is built from 12 residues. The CDR3 DNA is TGTGCCAGTAGTATAGGGGCGGGCGAGCAGTACTTC. This gives the protein CASSIGAGEQYF. The variable domain in full, completed from reference TRBV19 and TRBJ2-7, reads DGGITQSPKYLFRKEGQNVTLSCEQNLNHDAMYWYRQDPGQGLRLIYYSQIVNDFQKGDIAEGYSVSREKKESFPLTVTSAQKNPTAFYLCASSIGAGEQYFGPGTRLTVT.

The chain links TRBV4-3 to TRBJ1-1; TRBD1 agrees at 8 bases. CDR1 is LGHNA, CDR2 YSLEER, per germline. The CDR3 covers 16 residues. V dropped 1 base and J dropped 3; count of bases not matched to a gene: 7. CDR3 coding DNA: TGCGCCAGCAGCCAAGGACTCCAGGGGGCCGACACTGAAGCTTTCTTT. Translating gives CASSQGLQGADTEAFF.

The chain joins TRBV7-9 to TRBJ2-7; D possibly corresponds to TRBD1 (5 bases). V was cut by 3 bases and J by 7 bases, with 13 bases left in between. CDR3 length equals 13 residues. The germline V gene has CDR1 SEHNR and CDR2 FQNEAQ (reference sequence). The CDR3 coding sequence is TGTGCCAGCAGCTTCTTGCAGGGAATGGAGCAGTACTTC. Its protein product is CASSFLQGMEQYF.

The chain couples TRBV15 to TRBJ1-2, with 7 bases aligning to TRBD1. CDR3 length: 14 residues. Germline-derived CDR1 and CDR2 are LNHNV and YYDKDF (reference sequence). After removal of 6 bases from V and 5 bases from J, the junction contained 9 bases not matched to a gene. This CDR3 reads CATSSGRGLYGYTF. CDR3 bases: TGTGCCACCAGTTCCGGCAGGGGGTTGTATGGCTACACCTTC.

The rearrangement joins TRBV18 to TRBJ2-1; TRBD1 is a possible D gene (7 bases). The V and J ends lost 0 bases and 3 bases respectively, with 9 bases between them. CDR1 is KGHSH, CDR2 LQKENI, per germline. The CDR3 runs to 15 residues. CDR3 sequence: CASSPPQGGYNEQFF. CDR3 DNA sequence: TGTGCCAGCTCACCACCTCAGGGGGGCTACAATGAGCAGTTCTTC.

The rearrangement joins TRBV19 to TRBJ2-5; TRBD2 aligns across 8 bases. V shed 8 bases, J shed 1 base, and the junction held 6 bases outside the gene matches. This CDR3 is built from 14 residues. CDR1 is LNHDA and CDR2 is SQIVND in the germline V gene (reference sequence). In DNA form, the CDR3 reads TGTGCCAGTGCTAGCGGGCCTAGCCAAGAGACCCAGTACTTC. Protein: CASASGPSQETQYF.

V usage is TRBV27 and J usage is TRBJ2-2; the match to TRBD2 covers 10 bases. V was clipped by 4 bases and J by 0 bases; unmatched bases: 5. The germline CDR1 and CDR2 sequences are MNHEY and SMNVEV (reference sequence). There are 17 residues in the CDR3. The CDR3, as DNA: TGTGCCAGCAGTTCCCAAACTAGCGGGACGAACACCGGGGAGCTGTTTTTT. Protein sequence: CASSSQTSGTNTGELFF.

This clone was seen only a few times. CDR3 protein: CAISVTGANVLTF. CDR3 in DNA: TGTGCCATCAGTGTTACTGGGGCCAACGTCCTGACTTTC. The chain recombines TRBV10-3 with TRBJ2-6; D gene ambiguous. The V and J ends lost 4 bases and 2 bases respectively, with 3 bases between them. Germline lookup yields CDR1 ENHRY and CDR2 SYGVKD. The CDR3 contains 13 residues.